The clone carrying this T cell receptor (beta chain) occurred once. This record comes from a study of shared clonotypes between healthy human individuals. Germline CDR1 SGHRS, CDR2 YFSETQ. V was pared by 2 bases and J by 3 bases, with 7 bases of the junction left unmatched. The CDR3 contains 17 residues. Sequencing used immunoSEQ multiplex PCR; TCRdb keeps in-frame clones, though not all of them. Here the sample spans millions of clones, around 95% being singletons. Sequencing was performed on naive CD4+ T cells sorted from blood. Subset described: CD45RA+ positively selected. This receptor was identified in a man aged 18 to 30 in good health. J is TRBJ2-7 and V is TRBV5-1; TRBD2 matches at 14 bases. CDR3 region: CASSFGTSGSLGYEQYF. In nucleotides, the CDR3 is TGCGCCAGCAGCTTCGGGACTAGCGGGAGTTTAGGCTACGAGCAGTACTTC.